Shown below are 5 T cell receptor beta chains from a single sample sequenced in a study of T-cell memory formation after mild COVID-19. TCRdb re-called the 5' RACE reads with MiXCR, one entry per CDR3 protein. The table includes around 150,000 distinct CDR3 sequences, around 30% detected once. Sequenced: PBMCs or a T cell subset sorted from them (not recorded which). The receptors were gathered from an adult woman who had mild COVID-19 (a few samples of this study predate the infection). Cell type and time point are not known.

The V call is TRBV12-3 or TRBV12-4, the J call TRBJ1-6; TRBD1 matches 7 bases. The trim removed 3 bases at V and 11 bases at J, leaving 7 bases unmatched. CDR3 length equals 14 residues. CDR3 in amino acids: CASSFLGGEAPLHF. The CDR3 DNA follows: TGTGCCAGCAGTTTCTTAGGGGGCGAGGCACCCCTCCACTTT.

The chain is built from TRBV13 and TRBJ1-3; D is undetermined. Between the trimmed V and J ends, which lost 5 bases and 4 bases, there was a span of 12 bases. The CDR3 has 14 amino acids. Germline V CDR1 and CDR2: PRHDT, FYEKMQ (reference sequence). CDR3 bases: TGTGCCAGCAGCCCCTCGGTGTTCGGAAACACCATATATTTT. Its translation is CASSPSVFGNTIYF.

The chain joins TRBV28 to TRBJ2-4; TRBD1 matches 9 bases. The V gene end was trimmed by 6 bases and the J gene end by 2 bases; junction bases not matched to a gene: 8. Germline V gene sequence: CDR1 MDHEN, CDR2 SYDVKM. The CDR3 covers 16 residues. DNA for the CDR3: TGTGCCAGCAGACAGGGGGCGCGTGTAACCAAAAACATTCAGTACTTC. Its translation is CASRQGARVTKNIQYF.

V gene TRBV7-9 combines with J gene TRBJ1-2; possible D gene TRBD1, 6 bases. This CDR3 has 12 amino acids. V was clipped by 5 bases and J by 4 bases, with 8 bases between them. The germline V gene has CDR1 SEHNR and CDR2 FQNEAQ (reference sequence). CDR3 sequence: CASSRDIYGYTF. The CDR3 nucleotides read TGTGCCAGCAGCCGGGACATCTATGGCTACACCTTC.

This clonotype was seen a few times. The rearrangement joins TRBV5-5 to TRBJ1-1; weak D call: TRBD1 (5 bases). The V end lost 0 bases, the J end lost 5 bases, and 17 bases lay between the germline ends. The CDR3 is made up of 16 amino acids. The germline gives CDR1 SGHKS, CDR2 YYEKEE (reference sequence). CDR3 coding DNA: TGTGCCAGCAGCTTGGGTGGTAGGGTAGGGGTGACTGAAGCTTTCTTT. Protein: CASSLGGRVGVTEAFF.